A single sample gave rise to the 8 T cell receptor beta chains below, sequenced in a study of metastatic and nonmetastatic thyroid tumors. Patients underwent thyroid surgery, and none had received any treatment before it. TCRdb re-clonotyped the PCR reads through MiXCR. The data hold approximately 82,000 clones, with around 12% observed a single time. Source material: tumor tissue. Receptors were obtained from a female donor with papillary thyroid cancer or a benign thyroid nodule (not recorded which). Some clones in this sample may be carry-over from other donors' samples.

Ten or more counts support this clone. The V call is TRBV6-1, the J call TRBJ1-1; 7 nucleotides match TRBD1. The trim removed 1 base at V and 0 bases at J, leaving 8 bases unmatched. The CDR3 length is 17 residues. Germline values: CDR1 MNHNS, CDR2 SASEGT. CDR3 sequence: CASSEGAGGYMNTEAFF. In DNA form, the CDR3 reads TGTGCCAGCAGTGAAGGGGCAGGGGGATACATGAACACTGAAGCTTTCTTT.

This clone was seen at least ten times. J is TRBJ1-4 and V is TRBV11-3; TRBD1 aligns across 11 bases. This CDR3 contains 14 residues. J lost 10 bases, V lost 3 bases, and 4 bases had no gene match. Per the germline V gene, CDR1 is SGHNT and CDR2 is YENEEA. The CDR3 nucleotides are TGTGCCAGCAGCTTCGGGACAGGGGGAGGAAAACTGTTTTTT. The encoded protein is CASSFGTGGGKLFF. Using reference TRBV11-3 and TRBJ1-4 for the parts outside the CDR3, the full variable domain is EAGVVQSPRYKIIEKKQPVAFWCNPISGHNTLYWYLQNLGQGPELLIRYENEEAVDDSQLPKDRFSAERLKGVDSTLKIQPAELGDSAVYLCASSFGTGGGKLFFGSGTQLSVL.

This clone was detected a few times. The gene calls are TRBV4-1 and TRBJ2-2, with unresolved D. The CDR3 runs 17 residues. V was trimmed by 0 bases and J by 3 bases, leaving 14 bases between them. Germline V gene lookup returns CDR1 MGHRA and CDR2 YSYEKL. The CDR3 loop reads CASSQDFSSFYTGELFF. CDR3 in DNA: TGCGCCAGCAGCCAAGATTTTAGCTCTTTTTACACCGGGGAGCTGTTTTTT.

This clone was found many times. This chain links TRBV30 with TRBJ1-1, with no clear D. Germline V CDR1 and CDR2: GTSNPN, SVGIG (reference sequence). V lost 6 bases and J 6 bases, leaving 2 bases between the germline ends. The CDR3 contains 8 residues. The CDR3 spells CACSEAFF. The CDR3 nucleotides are TGTGCCTGCTCTGAAGCTTTCTTT.

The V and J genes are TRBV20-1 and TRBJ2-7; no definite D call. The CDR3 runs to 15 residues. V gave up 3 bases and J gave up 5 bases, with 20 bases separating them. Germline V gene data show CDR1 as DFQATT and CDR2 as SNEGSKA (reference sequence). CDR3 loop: CSARASSLSQDEQYF. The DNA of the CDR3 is TGCAGTGCTAGGGCCAGCAGCTTGTCACAAGACGAGCAGTACTTC.

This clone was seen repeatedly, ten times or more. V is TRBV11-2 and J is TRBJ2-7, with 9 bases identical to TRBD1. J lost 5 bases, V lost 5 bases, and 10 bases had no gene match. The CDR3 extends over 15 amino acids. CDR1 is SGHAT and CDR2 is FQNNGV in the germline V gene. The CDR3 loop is CASSLGGDRVHEQYF. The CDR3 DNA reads TGTGCCAGCAGCCTCGGCGGGGACAGGGTCCACGAGCAGTACTTC.

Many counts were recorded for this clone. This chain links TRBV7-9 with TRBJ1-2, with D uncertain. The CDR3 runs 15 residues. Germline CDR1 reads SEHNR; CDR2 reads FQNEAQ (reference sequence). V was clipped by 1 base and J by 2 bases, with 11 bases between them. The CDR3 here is CASSLGRLGNYGYTF. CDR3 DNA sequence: TGTGCCAGCAGCTTAGGCCGATTAGGGAACTATGGCTACACCTTC. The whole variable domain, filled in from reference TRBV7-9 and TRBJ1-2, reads DTGVSQNPRHKITKRGQNVTFRCDPISEHNRLYWYRQTLGQGPEFLTYFQNEAQLEKSRLLSDRFSAERPKGSFSTLEIQRTEQGDSAMYLCASSLGRLGNYGYTFGSGTRLTVV.

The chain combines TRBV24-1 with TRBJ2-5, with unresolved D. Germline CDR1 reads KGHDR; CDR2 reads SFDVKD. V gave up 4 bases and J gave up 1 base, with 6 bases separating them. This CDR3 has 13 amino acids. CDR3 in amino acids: CATSDPVQETQYF. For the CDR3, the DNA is TGTGCCACCAGTGACCCAGTCCAAGAGACCCAGTACTTC.